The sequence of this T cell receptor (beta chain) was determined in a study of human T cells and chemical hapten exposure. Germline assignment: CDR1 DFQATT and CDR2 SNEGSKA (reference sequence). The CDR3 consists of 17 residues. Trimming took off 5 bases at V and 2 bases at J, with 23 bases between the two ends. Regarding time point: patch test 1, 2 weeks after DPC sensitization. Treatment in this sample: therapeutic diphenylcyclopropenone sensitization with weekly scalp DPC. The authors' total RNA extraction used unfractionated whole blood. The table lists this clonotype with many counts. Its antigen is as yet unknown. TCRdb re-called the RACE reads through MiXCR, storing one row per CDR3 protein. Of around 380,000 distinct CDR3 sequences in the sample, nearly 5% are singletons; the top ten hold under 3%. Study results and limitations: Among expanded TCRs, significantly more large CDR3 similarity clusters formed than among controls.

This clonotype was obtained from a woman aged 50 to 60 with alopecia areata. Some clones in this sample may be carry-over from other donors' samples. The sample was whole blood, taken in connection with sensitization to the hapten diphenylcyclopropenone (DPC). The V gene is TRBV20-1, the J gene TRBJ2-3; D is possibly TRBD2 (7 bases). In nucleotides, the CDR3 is TGCAGTGCTTCTGACCCGGGGCGCGGGGGCAACACAGATACGCAGTATTTT. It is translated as CSASDPGRGGNTDTQYF.